Listed here are 12 T cell receptor beta chains from one sample, sequenced in a study of cytomegalovirus exposure and HLA in healthy donors. PCR employed 60 Vbeta and 13 Jbeta primers. Profiled with immunoSEQ multiplex PCR; TCRdb holds only in-frame clones, not every one. The top ten hold 2.7% of the sample, which has 220,000 or so clones, about 81% seen once. The sample comprised PBMCs. The receptors stem from a woman in her thirties or forties in good health and CMV-seronegative.

This clone was detected only a few times. The rearrangement uses TRBV28 and TRBJ1-5, with 8 nucleotides matching TRBD1. Germline V gene lookup returns CDR1 MDHEN and CDR2 SYDVKM. J lost 2 bases, V lost 6 bases, and 6 bases had no gene match. CDR3 length: 15 amino acids. The CDR3 coding sequence is TGTGCCAGCAGGCCAGGGGGCCCGGGCAATCAGCCCCAGCATTTT. Its protein product is CASRPGGPGNQPQHF.

The V gene is TRBV13, the J gene TRBJ1-2; D perhaps matches TRBD1 (6 bases). The germline V gene has CDR1 PRHDT and CDR2 FYEKMQ (reference sequence). This CDR3 has 13 residues. V lost 7 bases, J lost 4 bases, and 13 bases lay in between. The CDR3 protein is CASTKQGIYGYTF. CDR3 in DNA: TGTGCCAGCACCAAACAGGGTATCTATGGCTACACCTTC.

This chain joins TRBV27 and TRBJ1-5, with D perhaps matching TRBD1 (6 bases). The CDR3 contains 17 residues. Germline values: CDR1 MNHEY, CDR2 SMNVEV (reference sequence). Trimming stripped 4 bases from V and 4 bases from J, with 20 bases between. CDR3 protein: CASSSRVFGTPNQPQHF. The CDR3 nucleotides read TGTGCCAGCAGTTCCCGAGTTTTCGGGACACCAAATCAGCCCCAGCATTTT.

This chain links TRBV9 with TRBJ2-3, with D perhaps TRBD1 (6 bases). The germline V and J ends were trimmed by 4 bases and 0 bases, with 9 bases remaining between them. The CDR3 runs to 14 residues. Germline CDR1 is SGDLS and CDR2 is YYNGEE. CDR3 amino acids: CASSPGVSTDTQYF. CDR3 DNA sequence: TGTGCCAGCAGCCCAGGGGTGAGCACAGATACGCAGTATTTT.

V usage is TRBV30 and J usage is TRBJ1-1; 7 bases agree with TRBD1. CDR3 length equals 13 residues. CDR1 and CDR2 (germline): GTSNPN, SVGIG (reference sequence). J lost 12 bases, V lost 1 base, and 11 bases had no gene match. CDR3 DNA sequence: TGTGCCTGGAGTGGGAACAGGGGTAGTAGGACTTTCTTT. As protein: CAWSGNRGSRTFF.

The CDR3 here is CASSPRSGNNEQFF. The CDR3 DNA reads as TGTGCCAGCTCCCCTCGGAGCGGCAACAATGAGCAGTTCTTC. The genes are TRBV18 and TRBJ2-1, with a tentative D call TRBD2 (5 bases). Per the germline V gene, CDR1 is KGHSH and CDR2 is LQKENI. The CDR3 contains 14 residues. V lost 6 bases and J 5 bases, leaving 14 bases between the germline ends.

This clone came up once. J is TRBJ2-7 and V is TRBV5-4, with a weak D call TRBD1 (6 bases). The germline gives CDR1 SGHNT, CDR2 YYREEE (reference sequence). The CDR3 loop spans 14 amino acids. V lost 2 bases and J lost 4, with 13 bases in between. Here the CDR3 reads CASSLTGRAYEQYF. The CDR3 coding sequence is TGTGCCAGCAGCTTAACAGGGCGAGCTTACGAGCAGTACTTC. The full variable domain, its missing parts supplied by reference TRBV5-4 and TRBJ2-7, is ETGVTQSPTHLIKTRGQQVTLRCSSQSGHNTVSWYQQALGQGPQFIFQYYREEENGRGNFPPRFSGLQFPNYSSELNVNALELDDSALYLCASSLTGRAYEQYFGPGTRLTVT.

The J gene is TRBJ1-5, the V gene TRBV6-1, with a tentative D call TRBD1 (6 bases). The CDR3 runs to 15 residues. Germline CDR1 and CDR2: MNHNS and SASEGT. Deletions cut 2 bases from V and 7 bases from J, with 15 bases between. In nucleotides, the CDR3 is TGTGCCAGCAGTGAACTTGGGCCAGGGGAACAGCCCCAGCATTTT. Its protein is CASSELGPGEQPQHF.

This chain connects TRBV15 to TRBJ2-1; TRBD2 matches at 13 bases. The CDR3 consists of 15 residues. The J segment lost 10 bases and the V segment lost 3 bases, leaving 6 bases of the junction unmatched. Germline V CDR1 and CDR2: LNHNV, YYDKDF (reference sequence). Here the CDR3 reads CATSSGGGLAGEQFF. CDR3 DNA sequence: TGTGCCACCAGCAGCGGAGGGGGACTAGCGGGAGAGCAGTTCTTC.

The chain employs TRBV19 and TRBJ1-3; D is uncertain. This CDR3 is 12 amino acids long. Germline CDR1 reads LNHDA; CDR2 reads SQIVND (reference sequence). The DNA for the CDR3 is TGTGCAAGTCAGGCCGCAAGTCGGACCATATATTTT. It encodes CASQAASRTIYF. Looking up the rest from reference TRBV19 and TRBJ1-3 gives the full variable domain: DGGITQSPKYLFRKEGQNVTLSCEQNLNHDAMYWYRQDPGQGLRLIYYSQIVNDFQKGDIAEGYSVSREKKESFPLTVTSAQKNPTAFYLCASQAASRTIYFGEGSWLTVV.

The chain uses TRBV9 and TRBJ1-1; TRBD1 matches at 7 bases. Looked up from germline, CDR1 is SGDLS and CDR2 is YYNGEE. The CDR3 is made up of 14 amino acids. J was trimmed by 4 bases and V by 4 bases; bases with no gene match: 7. Here the CDR3 reads CASSKRQGGTEAFF. CDR3 coding DNA: TGTGCCAGCAGCAAACGACAGGGTGGCACTGAAGCTTTCTTT.

The chain joins TRBV7-2 to TRBJ1-2, with TRBD1 identical over 10 bases. Looked up from germline, CDR1 is SGHTA and CDR2 is FQGNSA. The V gene end was trimmed by 5 bases and the J gene end by 8 bases; junction bases not matched to a gene: 11. This CDR3 region has 15 residues. The chain's CDR3 is CASSGIGTGVSGYTF. The CDR3 bases are TGTGCCAGCAGCGGGATCGGGACAGGGGTGTCGGGCTACACCTTC.